This TCR beta chain came from a study of blood T cell repertoires in COVID-19. Germline V gene sequence: CDR1 SGDLS, CDR2 YYNGEE. This CDR3 region has 17 residues. V lost 2 bases to trimming and J lost 7 bases; unmatched junction nucleotides: 10. Participant-reported clinical history was the basis for cohort assignment. The table came from immunoSEQ multiplex PCR; TCRdb's copy has only in-frame clones and leaves some out. Of some 100,000 clones listed, around 85% are singletons. The TCR sequence derives from a woman between 45 and 65 years old who had recovered from COVID-19. The sample was PBMCs or T cells enriched from blood (not recorded which). This sequence joins TRBV9 and TRBJ2-1; 12 bases agree with TRBD2. CDR3 bases: TGTGCCAGCAGCGTGTCTAGCGGGGGGGCCACGATGAATGAGCAGTTCTTC. It yields the protein CASSVSSGGATMNEQFF.